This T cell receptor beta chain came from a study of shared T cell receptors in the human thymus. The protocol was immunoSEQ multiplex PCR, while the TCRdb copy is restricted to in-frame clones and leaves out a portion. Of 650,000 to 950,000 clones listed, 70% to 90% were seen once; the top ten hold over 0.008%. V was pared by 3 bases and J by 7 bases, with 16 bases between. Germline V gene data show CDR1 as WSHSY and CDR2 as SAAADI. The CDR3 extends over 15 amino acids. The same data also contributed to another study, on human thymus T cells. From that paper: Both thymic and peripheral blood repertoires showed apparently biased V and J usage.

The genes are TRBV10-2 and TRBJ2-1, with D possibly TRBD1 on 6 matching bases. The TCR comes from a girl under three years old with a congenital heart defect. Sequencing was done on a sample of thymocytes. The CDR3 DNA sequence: TGCGCCAGCAGTGATCGCAGGGGTGAGGTTAATGAGCAGTTCTTC. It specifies CASSDRRGEVNEQFF.